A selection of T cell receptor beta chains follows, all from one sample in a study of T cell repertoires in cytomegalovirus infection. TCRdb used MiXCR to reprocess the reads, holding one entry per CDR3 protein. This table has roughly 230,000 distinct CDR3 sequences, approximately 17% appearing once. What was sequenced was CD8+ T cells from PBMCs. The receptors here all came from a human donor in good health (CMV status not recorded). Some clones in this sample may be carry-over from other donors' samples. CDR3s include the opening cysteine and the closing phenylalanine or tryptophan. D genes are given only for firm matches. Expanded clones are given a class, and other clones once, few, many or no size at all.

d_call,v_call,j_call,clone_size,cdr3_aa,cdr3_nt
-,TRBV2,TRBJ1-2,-,CASSEGAANYGYTF,TGTGCCAGCAGTGAGGGAGCAGCTAACTATGGCTACACCTTC
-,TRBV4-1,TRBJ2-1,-,CASSQDGVGQFF,TGCGCCAGCAGCCAAGATGGGGTGGGGCAGTTCTTC
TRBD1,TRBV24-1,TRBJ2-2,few,CATSDSLGTANTGELFF,TGTGCCACCAGTGATTCGCTCGGGACAGCTAACACCGGGGAGCTGTTTTTT
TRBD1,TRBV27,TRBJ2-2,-,CASSSSPGTANTGELFF,TGTGCCAGCAGTTCGTCTCCCGGGACAGCGAACACCGGGGAGCTGTTTTTT
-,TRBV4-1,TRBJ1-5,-,CASSQLTGRSQPQHF,TGCGCCAGCAGCCAATTAACAGGGAGAAGTCAGCCCCAGCATTTT
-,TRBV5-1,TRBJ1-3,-,CASRPAMGYGNTIYF,TGCGCCAGCAGACCAGCGATGGGGTACGGAAACACCATATATTTT
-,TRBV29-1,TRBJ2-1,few,CSVEVSGFSYNEQFF,TGCAGCGTTGAAGTGTCAGGATTTTCCTACAATGAGCAGTTCTTC
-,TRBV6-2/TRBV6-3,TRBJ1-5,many,CASSYSLGNQPQHF,TGTGCCAGCAGTTACTCGCTCGGCAATCAGCCCCAGCATTTT
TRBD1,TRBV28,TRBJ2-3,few,CASSRDRNTDTQYF,TGTGCCAGCAGTCGGGACAGAAACACAGATACGCAGTATTTT
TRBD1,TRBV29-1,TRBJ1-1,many,CSVALQGTEAFF,TGCAGCGTCGCTTTACAGGGGACTGAAGCTTTCTTT
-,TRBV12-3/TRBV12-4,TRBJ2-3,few,CASSLFPPTSTDTQYF,TGTGCCAGCAGTTTATTTCCTCCTACTAGCACAGATACGCAGTATTTT
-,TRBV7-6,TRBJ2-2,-,CASSPGRVGTGELFF,TGTGCCAGCAGCCCGGGCCGAGTTGGGACCGGGGAGCTGTTTTTT
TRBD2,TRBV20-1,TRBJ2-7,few,CSARDLAGGAYEQYF,TGCAGTGCTAGAGATCTAGCGGGGGGAGCCTACGAGCAGTACTTC
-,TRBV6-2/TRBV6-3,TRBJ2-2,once,CASSPTRDTASTGELFF,TGTGCCAGCAGTCCTACTCGAGATACTGCGAGCACCGGGGAGCTGTTCTTT
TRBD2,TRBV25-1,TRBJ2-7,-,CASSPPGLAREQYF,TGTGCCAGCAGTCCCCCCGGACTAGCTCGCGAGCAGTACTTC
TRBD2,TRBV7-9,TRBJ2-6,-,CASSLVGSGGPLGDVANVLTF,TGTGCCAGCAGCTTAGTGGGAAGCGGGGGGCCCTTAGGTGATGTGGCCAACGTCCTGACTTTC
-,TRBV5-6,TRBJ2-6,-,CASSSAGSGAGANVLTF,TGTGCCAGCAGCTCCGCGGGATCGGGGGCTGGGGCCAACGTCCTGACTTTC
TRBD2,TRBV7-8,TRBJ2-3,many,CASSPFLAGRSTDTQYF,TGTGCCAGCAGTCCATTCTTAGCGGGCCGTAGCACAGATACGCAGTATTTT